This TCR beta chain derives from a study of cytomegalovirus exposure and HLA in healthy donors. Researchers ran the PCR with 60 Vbeta and 13 Jbeta primers. Assay: immunoSEQ multiplex PCR; the TCRdb copy retains only in-frame clones and omits some. The table has under 170,000 clones, 70% to 80% seen once. Germline loops: CDR1 KGHSH, CDR2 LQKENI. V lost 5 bases, J lost 1 base, and 17 bases lay in between. There are 16 residues in the CDR3. V gene TRBV18 combines with J gene TRBJ2-5; D possibly corresponds to TRBD1 (5 bases). This sequence was found in a man aged 45-65 years in good health and CMV-seropositive. The specimen was PBMCs. For the CDR3, the DNA is TGTGCCAGCTCAACAAACCCAGGACATTTCCAAGAGACCCAGTACTTC. Amino acid sequence: CASSTNPGHFQETQYF.